This T cell receptor (beta chain) originates from a study of beta chain features in type 1 diabetes. Turning to the study itself: Over all samples combined, 90 million to 140 million sorted cells were examined. Broader study findings: cDNA-based sequencing might over-represent cells highly expressing TCR. Shorter TCRB CDR3s, moderately but significantly so, were found in Type 1 diabetes patients in all four CD4+ subsets. Insertion counts at VDJ junctions were lower in type 1 diabetes patients, who also showed more deletions there.

Germline lookup yields CDR1 SGDLS and CDR2 YYNGEE. V lost 0 bases and J lost 4, with 12 bases in between. This CDR3 has 15 amino acids. Only a few counts were recorded for this clone. Its antigen is still unknown. CD4+ naive, central memory, regulatory and stem cell-like memory subsets were isolated by sorting on CD45RO/CCR7/CD25/CD127/CD95/CD27. The authors reverse transcribed all of the isolated RNA, so sequencing captured expressed TCRB transcripts. The repertoire was sequenced with immunoSEQ multiplex PCR; TCRdb's copy has only in-frame clones and lacks some. This repertoire shows hundreds of thousands of clones, 15% found once; its top ten account for less than 0.02%.

This chain joins TRBV9 and TRBJ2-3; D possibly corresponds to TRBD2 (6 bases). Sequencing used naive CD4+ T cells from blood. This sequence originates from a man aged 18 to 29 with type 1 diabetes. The CDR3 loop reads CASSVATGVADTQYF. The CDR3, as DNA: TGTGCCAGCAGCGTAGCTACGGGGGTAGCAGATACGCAGTATTTT.